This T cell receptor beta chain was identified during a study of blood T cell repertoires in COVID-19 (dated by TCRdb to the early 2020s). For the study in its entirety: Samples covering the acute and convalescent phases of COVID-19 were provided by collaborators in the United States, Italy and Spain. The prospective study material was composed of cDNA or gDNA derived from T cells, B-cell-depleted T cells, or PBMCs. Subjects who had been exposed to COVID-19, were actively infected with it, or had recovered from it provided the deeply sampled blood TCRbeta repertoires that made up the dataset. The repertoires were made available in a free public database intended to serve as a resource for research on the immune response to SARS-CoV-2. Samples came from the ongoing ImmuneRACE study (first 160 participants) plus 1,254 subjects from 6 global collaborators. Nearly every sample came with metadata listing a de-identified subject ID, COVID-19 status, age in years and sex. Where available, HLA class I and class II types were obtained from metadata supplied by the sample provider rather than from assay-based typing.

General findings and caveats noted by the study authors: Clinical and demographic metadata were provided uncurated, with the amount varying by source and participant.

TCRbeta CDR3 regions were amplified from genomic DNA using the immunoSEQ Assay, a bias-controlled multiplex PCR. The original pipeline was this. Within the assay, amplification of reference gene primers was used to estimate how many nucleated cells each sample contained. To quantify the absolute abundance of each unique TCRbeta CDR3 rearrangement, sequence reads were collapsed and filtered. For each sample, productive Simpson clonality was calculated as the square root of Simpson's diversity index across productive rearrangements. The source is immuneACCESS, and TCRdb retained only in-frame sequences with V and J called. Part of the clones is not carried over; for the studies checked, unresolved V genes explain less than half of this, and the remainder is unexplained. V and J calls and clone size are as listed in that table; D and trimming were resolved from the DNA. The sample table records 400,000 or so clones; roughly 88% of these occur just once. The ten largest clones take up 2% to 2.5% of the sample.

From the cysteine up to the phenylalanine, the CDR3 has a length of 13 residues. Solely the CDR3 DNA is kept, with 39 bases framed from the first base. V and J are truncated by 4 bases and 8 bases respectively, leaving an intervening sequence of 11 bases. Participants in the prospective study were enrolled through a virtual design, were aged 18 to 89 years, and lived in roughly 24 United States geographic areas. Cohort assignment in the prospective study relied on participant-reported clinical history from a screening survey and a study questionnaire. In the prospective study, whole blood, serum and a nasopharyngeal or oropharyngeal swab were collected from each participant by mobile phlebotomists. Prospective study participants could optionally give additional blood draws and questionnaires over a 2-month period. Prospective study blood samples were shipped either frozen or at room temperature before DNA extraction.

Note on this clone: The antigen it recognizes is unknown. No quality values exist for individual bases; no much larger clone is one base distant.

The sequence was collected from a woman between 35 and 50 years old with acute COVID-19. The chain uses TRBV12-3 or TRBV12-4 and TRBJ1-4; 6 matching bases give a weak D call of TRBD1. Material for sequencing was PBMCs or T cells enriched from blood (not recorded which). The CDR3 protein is CASSSGVGEKLFF. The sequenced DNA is TGTGCCAGCAGTTCAGGGGTCGGGGAAAAACTGTTTTTT.